The rows below give T cell receptor beta chains drawn from one sample of a study of T cells in Graves' hyperthyroidism and ophthalmopathy. From the multiplex PCR reads, TCRdb called clonotypes with MiXCR, one entry per CDR3 protein. Among under 350,000 distinct CDR3 sequences listed, over 15% were seen once. Sequencing was performed on blood. The receptors shown here come from a woman aged 55-70 years with Graves' ophthalmopathy. Each CDR3 is given with its conserved first and last residue. The D gene is left open where the match is weak. The listing skips clone size in some rows; elsewhere it reads once, few, many or a size class.

>-|TRBV6-2/TRBV6-3|TRBJ2-3|many
CASSFKRTDTSTDTQYF
TGTGCCAGCAGTTTCAAGCGGACGGACACTAGCACAGATACGCAGTATTTT
>-|TRBV2|TRBJ1-5|many
CASSLDTLGQPQHF
TGTGCCAGCAGTTTAGACACACTGGGACAGCCCCAGCATTTT
>-|TRBV13|TRBJ1-1|many
CASSLAGAKTEAFF
TGTGCCAGCAGCTTAGCGGGGGCAAAAACTGAAGCTTTCTTT
>TRBD1|TRBV6-1|TRBJ2-1|many
CASSVVDLRGTGNSDNEQFF
TGTGCCAGCAGTGTTGTAGATCTCCGCGGGACAGGGAATTCGGACAATGAGCAGTTCTTC
>-|TRBV7-9|TRBJ2-7|many
CASSLVLGNEQYF
TGTGCCAGCAGCTTAGTTCTGGGAAACGAGCAGTACTTC
>-|TRBV27|TRBJ2-3|-
CASSIGVGTTQYF
TGTGCCAGCAGTATAGGTGTTGGAACTACGCAGTATTTT
>-|TRBV5-1|TRBJ1-1|-
CASGLSFGLAAGDAEAFF
TGCGCCAGCGGCTTGAGTTTCGGACTCGCGGCAGGGGACGCTGAAGCTTTCTTT
>-|TRBV6-5|TRBJ2-1|many
CASSYREVEQFF
TGTGCCAGCAGTTACAGGGAGGTTGAGCAGTTCTTC
>-|TRBV2|TRBJ2-7|many
CASDSGYEQYF
TGTGCCAGCGATAGCGGTTACGAGCAGTACTTC
>-|TRBV20-1|TRBJ1-5|-
CSAWTDNNQPQHF
TGCAGTGCTTGGACAGACAACAATCAGCCCCAGCATTTT
>TRBD1|TRBV18|TRBJ2-7|few
CASSPETGGRQPYEQYF
TGTGCCAGCTCACCAGAGACAGGGGGCCGCCAACCCTACGAGCAGTACTTC
>TRBD2|TRBV11-2|TRBJ2-2|many
CASSLSSGTGELFF
TGTGCCAGCAGCTTATCTAGCGGAACCGGGGAGCTGTTTTTT
>-|TRBV18|TRBJ1-4|few
CASSREVNEKLFF
TGTGCCAGCTCCCGGGAGGTTAATGAAAAACTGTTTTTT
>TRBD1|TRBV18|TRBJ1-3|many
CASSPETGASGNTIYF
TGTGCCAGCTCACCTGAGACAGGGGCTTCTGGAAACACCATATATTTT
>-|TRBV5-1|TRBJ2-7|-
CASSSGAENYEQYF
TGCGCCAGCAGCTCGGGGGCAGAGAACTACGAGCAGTACTTC
>-|TRBV12-3/TRBV12-4|TRBJ2-2|many
CASSLANTGTGELFF
TGTGCCAGCAGTTTAGCTAACACAGGCACCGGGGAGCTGTTTTTT
>TRBD1|TRBV7-2|TRBJ1-1|-
CATKRGPNTEAFF
TGTGCCACTAAAAGGGGGCCGAACACTGAAGCTTTCTTT
>-|TRBV25-1|TRBJ1-3|few
CASGQRLGNTIYF
TGTGCCTCTGGTCAGAGACTGGGAAACACCATATATTTT
>-|TRBV11-2|TRBJ2-1|once
CASSLVAGGFGNEQFF
TGTGCCAGCAGCTTAGTGGCCGGGGGATTCGGCAATGAGCAGTTCTTC
>-|TRBV7-2|TRBJ1-3|once
CANSLGGGTGNTIYF
TGTGCCAACAGCCTGGGGGGGGGGACCGGAAACACCATATATTTT
>TRBD1|TRBV7-8|TRBJ2-7|many
CASSSDRGYSYEQYF
TGTGCCAGCAGCTCGGACAGGGGGTATTCCTACGAGCAGTACTTC
>TRBD1|TRBV18|TRBJ2-7|many
CASSSTGTGRDYEQYF
TGTGCCAGCTCTTCAACCGGGACAGGGAGGGACTACGAGCAGTACTTC
>-|TRBV3-1|TRBJ1-1|many
CASSRADRNTEAFF
TGTGCCAGCAGCCGAGCAGACAGGAACACTGAAGCTTTCTTT
>TRBD1|TRBV20-1|TRBJ1-2|many
CSADTGVYRSYTF
TGCAGTGCTGACACAGGGGTTTATAGAAGCTACACCTTC
>-|TRBV19|TRBJ2-2|-
CASRRTVNTGELFF
TGTGCCAGTAGACGGACGGTGAACACCGGGGAGCTGTTTTTT
>TRBD1|TRBV28|TRBJ1-5|few
CASSPGGWTNQPQHF
TGTGCCAGCAGCCCAGGGGGGTGGACGAATCAGCCCCAGCATTTT
>-|TRBV28|TRBJ2-5|many
CASSANLGGGEETQYF
TGTGCCAGCTCAGCGAACCTCGGGGGCGGGGAAGAGACCCAGTACTTC
>-|TRBV7-9|TRBJ2-5|many
CASSWELGGGLNF
TGTGCCAGCAGCTGGGAGTTGGGGGGCGGACTGAACTTC
>-|TRBV7-2|TRBJ2-7|many
CASSFRGHGAYEQYF
TGTGCCAGCAGCTTTCGGGGACACGGAGCCTACGAGCAGTACTTC
>-|TRBV7-9|TRBJ2-7|many
CASSLELDEQYF
TGTGCCAGCAGCTTAGAGTTAGACGAGCAGTACTTC
>-|TRBV28|TRBJ1-5|-
CASSRTGPQHF
TGTGCCAGCAGTCGAACAGGGCCCCAGCATTTT
>-|TRBV5-5|TRBJ2-7|many
CASSLEISSYEQYF
TGTGCCAGCAGCTTGGAGATTAGCTCCTACGAGCAGTACTTC
>-|TRBV29-1|TRBJ2-7|-
CSVEETGSGYYEQYF
TGCAGCGTTGAAGAAACGGGTAGTGGGTACTACGAGCAGTACTTC
>-|TRBV6-2/TRBV6-3|TRBJ2-2|-
CASSGLSTGELFF
TGTGCCAGCAGTGGACTTTCCACCGGGGAGCTGTTTTTT
>-|TRBV3-1|TRBJ1-5|many
CASSQGHSNQPQHF
TGTGCCAGCAGCCAAGGTCATAGCAATCAGCCCCAGCATTTT
>-|TRBV7-2|TRBJ1-4|-
CASSFTNEKLFF
TGTGCCAGCAGCTTCACTAATGAAAAACTGTTTTTT
>-|TRBV18|TRBJ2-1|many
CASSPQQGSYNEQFF
TGTGCCAGCTCACCACAACAGGGCTCCTACAATGAGCAGTTCTTC
>TRBD2|TRBV6-1|TRBJ2-1|many
CASSGVAGGRGNEQFF
TGTGCCAGCAGTGGAGTAGCGGGAGGTCGGGGCAATGAGCAGTTCTTC
>-|TRBV27|TRBJ2-1|many
CASSLYGSPYNEQFF
TGTGCCAGCAGTTTATACGGGAGTCCCTACAATGAGCAGTTCTTC
>-|TRBV7-2|TRBJ2-5|many
CASSPGGLRETQYF
TGTGCCAGCAGCCCCGGGGGGCTGAGGGAGACCCAGTACTTC
>-|TRBV15|TRBJ1-5|many
CATSAQLTGKNQPQHF
TGTGCCACCAGCGCCCAACTTACAGGGAAAAATCAGCCCCAGCATTTT
>-|TRBV12-3/TRBV12-4|TRBJ2-1|many
CASRPLSSYNEQFF
TGTGCCAGCAGGCCCTTGAGCTCCTACAATGAGCAGTTCTTC
>TRBD2|TRBV10-3|TRBJ2-3|-
CAISDQLAGLAGNTDTQYF
TGTGCCATCAGTGACCAACTGGCGGGACTAGCGGGGAACACAGATACGCAGTATTTT
>-|TRBV11-2|TRBJ1-2|many
CASSPLRGVNYGYTF
TGTGCCAGCAGCCCCCTTCGGGGGGTTAACTATGGCTACACCTTC
>-|TRBV5-1|TRBJ2-2|many
CASSLAGQPTGELFF
TGCGCCAGCAGCCTGGCCGGACAGCCCACCGGGGAGCTGTTTTTT
>-|TRBV6-1|TRBJ2-5|many
CASSNPGRGQETQYF
TGTGCCAGCAGTAATCCGGGACGCGGCCAAGAGACCCAGTACTTC
>-|TRBV24-1|TRBJ2-5|few
CATSDSKLRGQETQYF
TGTGCCACCAGTGATTCAAAACTTAGAGGCCAAGAGACCCAGTACTTC
>-|TRBV28|TRBJ1-5|many
CASRSGLGNQPQHF
TGTGCCAGCAGATCAGGGCTAGGCAATCAGCCCCAGCATTTT
>TRBD1|TRBV18|TRBJ1-5|many
CASSGTTGGGQPQHF
TGTGCCAGCTCAGGCACTACAGGGGGAGGACAGCCCCAGCATTTT
>-|TRBV4-3|TRBJ2-1|few
CASSQSLWGASNEQFF
TGCGCCAGCAGCCAATCCCTGTGGGGGGCGAGCAATGAGCAGTTCTTC
>-|TRBV20-1|TRBJ1-6|many
CSASTFGRGNSPLHF
TGCAGTGCTAGTACGTTTGGCAGAGGGAATTCACCCCTCCACTTT
>-|TRBV15|TRBJ1-6|many
CATSSGPNSYNSPLHF
TGTGCCACCAGCTCTGGACCTAACTCCTATAATTCACCCCTCCACTTT
>-|TRBV5-1|TRBJ1-3|-
CASGPWGPGNTIYF
TGCGCCAGTGGTCCGTGGGGCCCTGGAAACACCATATATTTT
>TRBD1|TRBV5-6|TRBJ1-2|few
CASSFPDSRGNGYTF
TGTGCCAGCAGCTTTCCCGACAGCAGGGGGAACGGCTACACCTTC
>TRBD1|TRBV14|TRBJ1-5|few
CASSQDRVAGGVRQPQHF
TGTGCCAGCAGCCAAGATAGGGTGGCAGGGGGCGTTCGGCAGCCCCAGCATTTT